The 10 T cell receptor beta chains below come from one sample, sequenced in a study of tumor-infiltrating lymphocytes in glioblastoma multiforme listed by TCRdb under 2017. The sequencer was an Illumina HiSeq 2500. TCRB libraries were constructed from RNA through three rounds of nested multiplex PCR following a modified ARM-PCR protocol with multiple V-beta primers and a C-beta primer. Using fastp at Q25 and MiXCR, TCRdb reprocessed the public reads and kept productive beta chains. Each CDR3 protein appears once, grouped with its most common genes and DNA. The sample has more than 10,000 distinct CDR3 sequences on record, approximately 71% of them singletons. Of the sample, almost 40% is held by the ten largest clones. The specimen was brain tumor tissue. Receptors were obtained from a male donor with glioblastoma.

Concerning this clonotype itself: No conserved phenylalanine or tryptophan is present at the end of the CDR3, so a read error is the likely explanation. The rearrangement links TRBV29-1 to TRBJ1-1, with a tentative D call TRBD1 (5 bases). CDR3 length equals 13 residues. The V end was cut by 5 bases, the J end by 10 bases, with 20 bases between. Germline V lookup: CDR1 SQVTM, CDR2 ANQGSEA. The DNA of the CDR3 is TGCAGCGTTTTCGTTCAGGGATTTTCGGGAGCTTTCTCT. Protein: CSVFVQGFSGAFS.

This chain connects TRBV10-3 to TRBJ2-3; D might be TRBD1 or TRBD2, each matching 5 bases. Looked up from germline, CDR1 is ENHRY and CDR2 is SYGVKD. This CDR3 contains 13 residues. Trimming cost V 2 bases and J 3 bases, with 6 bases left between them. The CDR3 protein is CAISEGGTDTQYF. CDR3 DNA sequence: TGTGCCATCAGTGAGGGGGGAACAGATACGCAGTATTTT.

The CDR3 bases are TGTGCCAGCAGCTTGGGTAGCGGGAGATCGGAGACCCAGTACTTC. Its translation is CASSLGSGRSETQYF. The chain is built from TRBV7-3 and TRBJ2-5, with 9 bases identical to TRBD2. Looked up from germline, CDR1 is SGHTA and CDR2 is FQGTGA. The CDR3 is 15 amino acids. The junction had 7 bases not matched to a gene; V was cut back by 3 bases and J by 5 bases.

CDR3 region: CASAPTSGDTGELFF. The CDR3 region has the DNA TGTGCCAGCGCTCCGACTAGCGGGGACACCGGGGAGCTGTTTTTT. The gene calls are TRBV11-2 and TRBJ2-2; 11 bases are a match to TRBD2. From germline, CDR1 is SGHAT and CDR2 FQNNGV. The CDR3 contains 15 residues. V gave up 8 bases and J gave up 3 bases; unmatched junction bases: 5.

In DNA, the CDR3 is TGCGCCAGCAGCCAATACCCAGCGTCTGAGCAGTTCTTC. Protein product: CASSQYPASEQFF. The chain has TRBV4-1 and TRBJ2-1; no clear D gene. CDR3 length equals 13 residues. Per germline, CDR1 MGHRA and CDR2 YSYEKL. V was trimmed by 2 bases and J by 9 bases, leaving 11 bases between them.

This CDR3 reads CASSFPGARPYF. Here the CDR3 DNA reads TGTGCCAGCAGTTTCCCGGGGGCGCGTCCGTACTTC. V is TRBV12-3 or TRBV12-4 and J is TRBJ2-5, with D perhaps being TRBD1 or TRBD2 (6 bases each). The CDR3 covers 12 residues. V gave up 3 bases and J gave up 13 bases, with 15 bases separating them.

Comments on this clonotype: As the CDR3 is not closed by the conserved phenylalanine or tryptophan, this likely results from a read error. The gene calls are TRBV7-8 and TRBJ2-2; 9 bases are a match to TRBD2. Germline V gives CDR1 SGHVS, CDR2 FQNEAQ. The ends lost 3 bases at V and 8 bases at J; junction bases unmatched: 7. This CDR3 is built from 15 residues. CDR3 sequence: CASSLTSGLTGELFY. For the CDR3, the DNA is TGTGCCAGCAGCTTGACTAGCGGATTAACTGGGGAGCTGTTTTAT.

This clonotype was seen more than once but under ten times. The germline gene is not matched at one end of the junction; a read error may be the cause. This chain connects TRBV11-2 to TRBJ2-2; 7 bases agree with TRBD2. The germline V gene encodes CDR1 SGHAT and CDR2 FQNNGV. The CDR3 runs to 17 residues. The CDR3 loop reads CAGSSTGGRIRTGELFF. CDR3 DNA sequence: TGTGCCGGCAGTTCGACTGGCGGGAGAATAAGGACCGGGGAGCTGTTTTTT.

Comment on this clonotype: The junction and the germline gene differ at one end; a read error may be behind it. V is TRBV6-5 and J is TRBJ2-2, with D perhaps being TRBD1 or TRBD2 (6 bases each). This CDR3 contains 16 residues. CDR1 and CDR2 (germline): MNHEY, SVGAGI. The CDR3 bases are TGTGCCAGCAAAACCGCACAAACAGGGAGTGGCGGGGAGCTCTTTTTT. This translates into CASKTAQTGSGGELFF.

J is TRBJ2-1 and V is TRBV7-9; 12 bases fit TRBD2. The CDR3 sequence is 19 residues long. From germline, CDR1 is SEHNR and CDR2 FQNEAQ (reference sequence). Trimming cost V 9 bases and J 0 bases; bases outside gene matches: 15. Written as DNA, the CDR3 is TGTGCCAGTAGGCAAACTAGCGGGGGGAATATTAGCTCCTACAATGAGCAGTTCTTC. This gives the protein CASRQTSGGNISSYNEQFF.